Below, one T cell receptor (beta chain) is given with its context. The sample is drawn from a study of blood T cell repertoires in COVID-19. Study background: Acute and convalescent COVID-19 specimens originated in the United States, Italy and Spain. PBMCs, B-cell-depleted T cells, or T cells were the source of the cDNA or gDNA that made up the material.

The authors' processing: Researchers report that nucleated cell counts were estimated from reference gene primer amplification. The method was immunoSEQ multiplex PCR; TCRdb's version includes in-frame clones alone and lacks a portion of them. V and J calls and clone size are as listed in that table; D and trimming were resolved from the DNA. The table records approximately 670,000 clones, approximately 90% of them present only once. Sequencing was carried out using peripheral blood. This sequence originates from a woman aged 18-30 years with acute or convalescent COVID-19.

As DNA, the CDR3 is TGCGCCAGCAGATTAGAAGTCAGGGCACTTAACTATGGCTACACCTTC. Translated: CASRLEVRALNYGYTF. The V gene is TRBV5-1, the J gene TRBJ1-2; TRBD1 is a possible D gene (5 bases). The V and J ends lost 5 bases and 1 base respectively, with 18 bases between them. The germline V gene encodes CDR1 SGHRS and CDR2 YFSETQ. This CDR3 has 16 residues.